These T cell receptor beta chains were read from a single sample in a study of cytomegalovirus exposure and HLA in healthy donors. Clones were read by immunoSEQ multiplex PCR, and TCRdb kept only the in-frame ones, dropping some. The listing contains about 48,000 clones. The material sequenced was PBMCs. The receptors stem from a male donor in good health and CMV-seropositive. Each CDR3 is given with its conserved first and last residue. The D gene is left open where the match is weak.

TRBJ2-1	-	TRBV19	CASSAPRDEQFF	TGTGCCAGTAGTGCCCCCCGGGATGAGCAGTTCTTC
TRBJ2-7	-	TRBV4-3	CASSQLTSGSDYGYEQYF	TGCGCCAGCAGCCAACTAACTTCGGGGTCCGATTATGGCTACGAGCAGTACTTC
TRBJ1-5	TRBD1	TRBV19	CASQSAGGLSNQPQHF	TGTGCCAGTCAGTCGGCAGGGGGCCTAAGCAATCAGCCCCAGCATTTT
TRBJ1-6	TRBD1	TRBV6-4	CARNNRTGGEDSPLHF	TGTGCCAGAAATAACCGGACAGGGGGCGAGGATTCACCCCTCCACTTT
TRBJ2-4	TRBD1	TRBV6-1	CASSEQGAGGNIQYF	TGTGCCAGCAGTGAACAGGGGGCTGGGGGAAACATTCAGTACTTC
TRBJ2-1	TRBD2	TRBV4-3	CASSQDGSGGYNEQFF	TGCGCCAGCAGCCAAGATGGTAGCGGGGGGTACAATGAGCAGTTCTTC
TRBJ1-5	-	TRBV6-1	CASSQAGQYNQPQHF	TGTGCCAGCAGCCAAGCGGGGCAATACAATCAGCCCCAGCATTTT
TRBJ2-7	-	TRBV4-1	CASSPRDTRNYEQYF	TGCGCCAGCAGCCCCCGGGACACGCGTAACTACGAGCAGTACTTC
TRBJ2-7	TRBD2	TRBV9	CASSVGAGGPHEQYF	TGTGCCAGCAGCGTAGGGGCGGGGGGGCCCCACGAGCAGTACTTC
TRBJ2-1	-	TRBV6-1	CASSVLVNNEQFF	TGTGCCAGCAGCGTACTAGTAAACAATGAGCAGTTCTTC
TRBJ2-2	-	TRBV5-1	CASSSSPVTGELFF	TGCGCCAGCAGCAGCTCTCCGGTCACCGGGGAGCTGTTTTTT
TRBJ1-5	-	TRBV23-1	CASSQSGRGSNQPQHF	TGCGCCAGCAGTCAATCAGGGAGGGGTAGCAATCAGCCCCAGCATTTT
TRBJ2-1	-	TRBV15	CATSRVIDEQFF	TGTGCCACCAGCAGAGTGATAGATGAGCAGTTCTTC
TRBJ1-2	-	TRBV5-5	CASSLSIRPDYGYTF	TGTGCCAGCAGCTTGTCGATCAGGCCTGACTATGGCTACACCTTC
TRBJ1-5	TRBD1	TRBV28	CASWRAGGKGPQHF	TGTGCCAGCTGGAGGGCAGGGGGAAAAGGGCCCCAGCATTTT
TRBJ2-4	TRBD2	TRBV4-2	CASSPEAPLAGGPNIQYF	TGTGCCAGCAGCCCGGAAGCCCCGCTAGCGGGGGGGCCCAACATTCAGTACTTC
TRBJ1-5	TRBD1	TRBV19	CASSKKDRDSQPQHF	TGTGCCAGTAGTAAGAAAGACAGGGATAGTCAGCCCCAGCATTTT
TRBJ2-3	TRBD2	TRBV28	CASRPLAGGITDTQYF	TGTGCCAGCAGACCTCTAGCGGGGGGGATAACAGATACGCAGTATTTT
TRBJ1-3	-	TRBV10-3	CAISGAAASGNTIYF	TGTGCCATCAGTGGGGCAGCCGCCTCTGGAAACACCATATATTTT
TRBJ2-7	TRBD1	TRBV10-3	CAISEGQVYEQYF	TGTGCCATCAGTGAGGGACAGGTATACGAGCAGTACTTC
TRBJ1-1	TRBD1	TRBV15	CATSRGGVNTEAFF	TGTGCCACCAGCCGAGGGGGCGTGAACACTGAAGCTTTCTTT
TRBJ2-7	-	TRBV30	CAWSPSYEQYF	TGTGCCTGGAGTCCTTCCTACGAGCAGTACTTC
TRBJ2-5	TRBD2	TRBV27	CASSLLGGEETQYF	TGTGCCAGCAGTTTATTGGGGGGGGAAGAGACCCAGTACTTC
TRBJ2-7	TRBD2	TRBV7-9	CASSWGRGGAWEQYF	TGTGCCAGCAGCTGGGGCCGCGGGGGGGCCTGGGAGCAGTACTTC
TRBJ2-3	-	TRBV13	CASSSLTDTQYF	TGTGCCAGCAGCTCCCTCACAGATACGCAGTATTTT
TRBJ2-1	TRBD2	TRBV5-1	CASSIGTSGYNEQFF	TGCGCCAGCAGCATCGGGACTAGCGGGTACAATGAGCAGTTCTTC
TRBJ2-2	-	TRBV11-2	CASSPGGPVDTGELFF	TGTGCCAGCAGCCCTGGCGGGCCTGTGGACACCGGGGAGCTGTTTTTT
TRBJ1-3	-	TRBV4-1	CASSQDGWANTIYF	TGCGCCAGCAGCCAAGATGGCTGGGCGAACACCATATATTTT
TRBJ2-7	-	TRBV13	CASSLGSYEQYF	TGTGCCAGCAGCTTAGGGTCGTACGAGCAGTACTTC
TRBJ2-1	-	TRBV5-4	CASRHDSSSYNEQFF	TGTGCCAGCAGACACGACAGCAGCTCCTACAATGAGCAGTTCTTC
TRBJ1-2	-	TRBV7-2	CASSEVGGIYGYTF	TGTGCCAGCAGCGAAGTGGGGGGGATCTATGGCTACACCTTC
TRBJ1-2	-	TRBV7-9	CDSSGANYGYTF	TGTGATAGCTCGGGAGCTAACTATGGCTACACCTTC
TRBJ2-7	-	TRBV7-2	CASSFGVGSYEQYF	TGTGCCAGCAGCTTCGGAGTAGGTTCCTACGAGCAGTACTTC
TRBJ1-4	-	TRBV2	CASNPGTLVGEKLFF	TGTGCCAGCAACCCGGGGACACTGGTTGGAGAAAAACTGTTTTTT
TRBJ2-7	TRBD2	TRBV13	CASSHLAGGPSEQYF	TGTGCCAGCAGCCACTTAGCGGGGGGCCCCTCCGAGCAGTACTTC